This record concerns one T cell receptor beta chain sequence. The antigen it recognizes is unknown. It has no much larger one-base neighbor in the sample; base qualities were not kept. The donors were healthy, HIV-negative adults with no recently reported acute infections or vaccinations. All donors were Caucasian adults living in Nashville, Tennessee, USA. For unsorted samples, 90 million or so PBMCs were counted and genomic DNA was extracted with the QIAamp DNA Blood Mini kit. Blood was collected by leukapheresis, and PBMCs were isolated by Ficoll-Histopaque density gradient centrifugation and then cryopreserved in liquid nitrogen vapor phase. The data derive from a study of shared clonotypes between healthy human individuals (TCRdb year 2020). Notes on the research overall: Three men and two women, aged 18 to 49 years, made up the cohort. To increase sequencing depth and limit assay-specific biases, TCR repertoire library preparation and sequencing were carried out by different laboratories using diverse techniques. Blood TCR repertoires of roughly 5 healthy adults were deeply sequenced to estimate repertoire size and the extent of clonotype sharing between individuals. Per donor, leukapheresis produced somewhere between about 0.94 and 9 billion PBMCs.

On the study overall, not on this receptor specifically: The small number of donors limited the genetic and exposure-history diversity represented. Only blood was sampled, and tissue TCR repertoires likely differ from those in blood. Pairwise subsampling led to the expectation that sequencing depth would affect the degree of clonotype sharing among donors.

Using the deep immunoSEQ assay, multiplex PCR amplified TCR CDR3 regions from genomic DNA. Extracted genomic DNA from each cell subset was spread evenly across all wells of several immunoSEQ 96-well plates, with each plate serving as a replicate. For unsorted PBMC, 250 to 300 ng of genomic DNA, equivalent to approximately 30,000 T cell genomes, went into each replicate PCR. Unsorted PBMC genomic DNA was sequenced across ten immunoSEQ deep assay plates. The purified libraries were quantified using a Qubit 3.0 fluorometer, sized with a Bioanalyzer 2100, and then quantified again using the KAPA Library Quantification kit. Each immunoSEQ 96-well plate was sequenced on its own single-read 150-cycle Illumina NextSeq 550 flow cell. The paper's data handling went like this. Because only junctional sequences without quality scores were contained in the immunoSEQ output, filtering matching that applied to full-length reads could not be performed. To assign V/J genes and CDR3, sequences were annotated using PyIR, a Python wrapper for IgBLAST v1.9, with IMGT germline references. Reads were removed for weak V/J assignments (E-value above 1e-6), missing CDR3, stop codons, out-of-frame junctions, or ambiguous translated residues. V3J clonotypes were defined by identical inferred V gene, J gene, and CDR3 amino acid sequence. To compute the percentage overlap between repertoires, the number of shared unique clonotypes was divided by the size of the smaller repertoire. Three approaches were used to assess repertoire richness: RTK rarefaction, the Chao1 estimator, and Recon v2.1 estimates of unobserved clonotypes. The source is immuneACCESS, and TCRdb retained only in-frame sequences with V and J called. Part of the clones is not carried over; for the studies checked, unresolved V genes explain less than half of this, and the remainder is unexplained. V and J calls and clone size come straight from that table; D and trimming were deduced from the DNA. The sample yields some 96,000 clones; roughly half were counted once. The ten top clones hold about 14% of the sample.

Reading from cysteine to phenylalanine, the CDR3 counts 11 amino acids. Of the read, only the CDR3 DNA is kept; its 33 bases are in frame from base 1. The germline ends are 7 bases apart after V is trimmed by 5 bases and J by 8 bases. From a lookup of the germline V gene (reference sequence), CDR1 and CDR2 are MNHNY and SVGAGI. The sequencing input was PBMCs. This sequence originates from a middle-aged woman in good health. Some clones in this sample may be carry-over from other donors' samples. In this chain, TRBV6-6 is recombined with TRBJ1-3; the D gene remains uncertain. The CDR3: CASSKRDTIYF. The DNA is TGTGCCAGCAGTAAAAGAGACACCATATATTTT.